The 5 T cell receptor beta chains listed next were all sequenced from one sample in a study of Ad26.COV2.S vaccination and SARS-CoV-2 variants. Specified treatment: roughly 19 received Ad26.COV2.S at low or high dose, single or two shots; about 5 received placebo; per-sample allocation not given. Following the first vaccine or placebo injection, samples were taken on day 63. Measured with immunoSEQ multiplex PCR; TCRdb has only the in-frame clones, and not every one. The repertoire holds some 320,000 clones, with around four fifths as singletons. The sample here was peripheral blood, taken in a trial of Ad26.COV2.S vaccine versus placebo. The receptors were sampled from a person aged 18-60 years who received the Ad26.COV2.S COVID-19 vaccine or a placebo.

The CDR3 region has the DNA TGTGCCAGCAGCTATCCGGGACTAGCGGGGTCGGGGGCCCAGTACTTC. Its translation: CASSYPGLAGSGAQYF. The V call is TRBV7-2, the J call TRBJ2-5, with 13 bases that match TRBD2. This CDR3 region has 16 residues. The V and J ends lost 4 bases and 9 bases, in that order; junction bases with no gene match: 11. Germline CDR1 reads SGHTA; CDR2 reads FQGNSA.

This clone was found once. The J gene is TRBJ2-1, the V gene TRBV11-1, with 8 bases lining up with TRBD2. This CDR3 has 15 amino acids. V shed 3 bases, J shed 4 bases, and the junction held 5 bases outside the gene matches. Germline V gene data show CDR1 as SGHAT and CDR2 as FQDESV (reference sequence). The CDR3 is CASSFQRGPYNEQFF. The CDR3 DNA follows: TGTGCCAGCAGCTTCCAGCGGGGGCCTTACAATGAGCAGTTCTTC.

The chain combines TRBV19 with TRBJ2-1; D remains unclear. Trimming removed 10 bases from V and 0 bases from J, with 10 bases in between. Germline-derived CDR1 and CDR2 are LNHDA and SQIVND (reference sequence). The CDR3 is 13 amino acids. The CDR3 DNA reads TGTGCCACCCCGCACAGCTCCTACAATGAGCAGTTCTTC. This codes for CATPHSSYNEQFF.

The sample holds one count of this clone. This rearrangement joins TRBV2 to TRBJ2-7, with TRBD2 matching 7 bases. Germline V gives CDR1 SNHLY, CDR2 FYNNEI. This CDR3 is 11 amino acids long. V lost 8 bases to trimming and J lost 7 bases; unmatched junction nucleotides: 5. The CDR3 DNA sequence: TGTGCCAGCGGGTATAGCGGGGAGCAGTACTTC. Translated: CASGYSGEQYF.

This sequence joins TRBV5-1 and TRBJ1-2, with unresolved D. Per the germline V gene, CDR1 is SGHRS and CDR2 is YFSETQ. The V gene lost 0 bases and the J gene lost 3 bases, with 9 bases spanning the gap. This CDR3 has 14 residues. CDR3 amino acids: CASSLDTEYYGYTF. The DNA of the CDR3 is TGCGCCAGCAGCTTGGATACGGAGTACTATGGCTACACCTTC.